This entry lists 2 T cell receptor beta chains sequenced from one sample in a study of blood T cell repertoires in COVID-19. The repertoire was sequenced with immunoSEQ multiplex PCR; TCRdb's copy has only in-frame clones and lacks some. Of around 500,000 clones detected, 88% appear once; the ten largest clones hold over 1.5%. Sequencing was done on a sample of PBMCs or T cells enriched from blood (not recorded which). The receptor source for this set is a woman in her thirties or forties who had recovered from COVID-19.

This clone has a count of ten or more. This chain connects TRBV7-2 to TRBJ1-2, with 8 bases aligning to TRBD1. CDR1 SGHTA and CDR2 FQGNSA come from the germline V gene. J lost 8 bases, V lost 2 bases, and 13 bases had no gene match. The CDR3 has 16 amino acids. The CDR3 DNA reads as TGTGCCAGCAGCTTATTCGGGGGACAGGCAGTGAGAGGCTACACCTTC. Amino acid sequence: CASSLFGGQAVRGYTF.

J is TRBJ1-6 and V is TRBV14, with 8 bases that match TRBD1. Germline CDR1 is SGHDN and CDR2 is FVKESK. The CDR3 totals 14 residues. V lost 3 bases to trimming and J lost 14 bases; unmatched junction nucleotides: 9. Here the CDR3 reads CASSHWDRLPALHF. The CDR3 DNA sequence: TGTGCCAGCAGCCATTGGGACAGGTTGCCGGCCCTCCACTTT.